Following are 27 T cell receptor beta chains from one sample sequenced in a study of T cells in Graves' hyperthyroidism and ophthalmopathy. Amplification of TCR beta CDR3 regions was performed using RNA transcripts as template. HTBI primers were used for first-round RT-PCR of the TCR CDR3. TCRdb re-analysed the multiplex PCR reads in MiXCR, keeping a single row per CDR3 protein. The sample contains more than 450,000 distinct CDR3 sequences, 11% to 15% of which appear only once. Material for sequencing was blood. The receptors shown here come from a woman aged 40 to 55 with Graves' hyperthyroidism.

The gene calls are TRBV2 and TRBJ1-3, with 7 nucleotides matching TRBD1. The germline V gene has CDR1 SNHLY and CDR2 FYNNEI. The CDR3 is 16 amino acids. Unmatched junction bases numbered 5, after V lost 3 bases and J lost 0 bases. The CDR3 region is CASSEGTAVSGNTIYF. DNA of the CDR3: TGTGCCAGCAGTGAGGGGACAGCTGTCTCTGGAAACACCATATATTTT.

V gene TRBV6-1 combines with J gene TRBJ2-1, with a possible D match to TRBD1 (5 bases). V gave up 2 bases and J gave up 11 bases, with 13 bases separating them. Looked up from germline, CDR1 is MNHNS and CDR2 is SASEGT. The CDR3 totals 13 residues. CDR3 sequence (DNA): TGTGCCAGCAGTGAAAGCAGGGCAGCAAAGCAGTTCTTC. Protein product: CASSESRAAKQFF.

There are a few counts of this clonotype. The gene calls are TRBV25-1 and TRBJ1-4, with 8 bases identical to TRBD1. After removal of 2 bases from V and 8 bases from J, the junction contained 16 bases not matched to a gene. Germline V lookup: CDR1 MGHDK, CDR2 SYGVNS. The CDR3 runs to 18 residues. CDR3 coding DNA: TGTGCCAGCAGTGAAGACGAATCGAGGTGGGACAGGAGCGAAAAACTGTTTTTT. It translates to CASSEDESRWDRSEKLFF.

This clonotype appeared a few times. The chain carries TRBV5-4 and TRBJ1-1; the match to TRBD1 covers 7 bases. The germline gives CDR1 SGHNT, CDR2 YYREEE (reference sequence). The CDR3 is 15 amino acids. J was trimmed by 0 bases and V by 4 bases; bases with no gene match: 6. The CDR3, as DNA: TGTGCCAGCAGCCTTGGACAGGCGATGAACACTGAAGCTTTCTTT. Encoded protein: CASSLGQAMNTEAFF.

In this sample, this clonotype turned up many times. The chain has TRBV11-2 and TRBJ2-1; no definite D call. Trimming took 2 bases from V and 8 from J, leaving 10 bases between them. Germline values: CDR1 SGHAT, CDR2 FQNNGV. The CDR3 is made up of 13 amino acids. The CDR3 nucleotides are TGTGCCAGCAGCTTAACTTCCTCCCATGAGCAGTTCTTC. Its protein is CASSLTSSHEQFF.

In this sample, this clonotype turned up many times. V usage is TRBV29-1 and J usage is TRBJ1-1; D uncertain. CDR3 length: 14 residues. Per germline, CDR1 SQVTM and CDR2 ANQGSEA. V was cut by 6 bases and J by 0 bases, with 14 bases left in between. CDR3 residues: CSVQLTALNTEAFF. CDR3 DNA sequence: TGCAGCGTACAACTGACCGCACTGAACACTGAAGCTTTCTTT.

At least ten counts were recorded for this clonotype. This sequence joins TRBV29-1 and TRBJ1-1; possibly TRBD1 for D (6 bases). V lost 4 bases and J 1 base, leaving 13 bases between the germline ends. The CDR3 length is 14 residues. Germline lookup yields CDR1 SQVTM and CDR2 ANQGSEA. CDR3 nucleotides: TGCAGCGTTGGGGGGGGCGCGGGGAACACTGAAGCTTTCTTT. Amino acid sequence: CSVGGGAGNTEAFF.

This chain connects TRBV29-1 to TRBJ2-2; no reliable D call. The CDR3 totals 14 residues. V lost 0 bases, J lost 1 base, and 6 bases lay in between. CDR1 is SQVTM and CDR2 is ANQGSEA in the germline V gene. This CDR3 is CSVEEGVNTGELFF. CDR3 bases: TGCAGCGTTGAAGAAGGCGTGAACACCGGGGAGCTGTTTTTT.

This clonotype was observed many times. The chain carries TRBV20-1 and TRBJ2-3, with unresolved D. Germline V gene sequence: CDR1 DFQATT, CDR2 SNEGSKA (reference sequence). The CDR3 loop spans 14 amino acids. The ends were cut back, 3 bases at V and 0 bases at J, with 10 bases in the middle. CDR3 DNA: TGCAGTGCTAGGGGGTGGGCTAGCACAGATACGCAGTATTTT. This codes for CSARGWASTDTQYF.

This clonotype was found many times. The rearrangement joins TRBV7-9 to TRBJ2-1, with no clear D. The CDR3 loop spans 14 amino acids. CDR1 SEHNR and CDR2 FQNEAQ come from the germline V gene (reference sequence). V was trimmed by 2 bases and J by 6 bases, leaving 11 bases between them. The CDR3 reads CASSLSLSTNEQFF. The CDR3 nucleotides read TGTGCCAGCAGCTTAAGCCTCTCGACCAATGAGCAGTTCTTC.

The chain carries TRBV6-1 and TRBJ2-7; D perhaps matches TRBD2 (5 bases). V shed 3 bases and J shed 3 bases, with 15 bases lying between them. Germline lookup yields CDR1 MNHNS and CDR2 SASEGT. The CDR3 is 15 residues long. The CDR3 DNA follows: TGTGCCAGCAGTGATGGCCTAGCTCACCTCTACGAGCAGTACTTC. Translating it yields CASSDGLAHLYEQYF.

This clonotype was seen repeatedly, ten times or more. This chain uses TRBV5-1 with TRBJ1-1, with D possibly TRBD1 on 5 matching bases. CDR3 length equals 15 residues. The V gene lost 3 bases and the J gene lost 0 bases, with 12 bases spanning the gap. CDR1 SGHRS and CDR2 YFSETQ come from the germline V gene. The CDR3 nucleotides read TGCGCCAGCAGCTGGCGGGGCGGGATGAACACTGAAGCTTTCTTT. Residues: CASSWRGGMNTEAFF.

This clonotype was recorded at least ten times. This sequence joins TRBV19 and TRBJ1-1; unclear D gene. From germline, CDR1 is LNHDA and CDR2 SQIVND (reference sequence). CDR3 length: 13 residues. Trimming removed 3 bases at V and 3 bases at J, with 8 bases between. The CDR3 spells CASSIGQHTEAFF. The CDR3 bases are TGTGCCAGTAGTATCGGGCAGCACACTGAAGCTTTCTTT.

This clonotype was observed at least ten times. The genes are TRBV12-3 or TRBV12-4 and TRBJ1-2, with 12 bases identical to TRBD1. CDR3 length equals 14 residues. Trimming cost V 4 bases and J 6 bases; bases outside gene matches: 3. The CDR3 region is CASSSGQGANGYTF. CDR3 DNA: TGTGCCAGCAGTTCGGGACAGGGGGCCAATGGCTACACCTTC.

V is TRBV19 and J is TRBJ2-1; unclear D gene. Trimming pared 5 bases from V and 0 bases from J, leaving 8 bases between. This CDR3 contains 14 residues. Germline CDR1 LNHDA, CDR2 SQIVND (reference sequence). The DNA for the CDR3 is TGTGCCAGTAGTCCACTTGTCTCCTACAATGAGCAGTTCTTC. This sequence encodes CASSPLVSYNEQFF. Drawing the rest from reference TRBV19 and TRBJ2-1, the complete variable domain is DGGITQSPKYLFRKEGQNVTLSCEQNLNHDAMYWYRQDPGQGLRLIYYSQIVNDFQKGDIAEGYSVSREKKESFPLTVTSAQKNPTAFYLCASSPLVSYNEQFFGPGTRLTVL.

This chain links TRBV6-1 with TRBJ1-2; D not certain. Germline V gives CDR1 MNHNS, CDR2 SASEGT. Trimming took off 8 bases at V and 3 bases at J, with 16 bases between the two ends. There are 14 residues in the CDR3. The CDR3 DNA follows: TGTGCCAGCGTACAATTCAGTTTTGACTATGGCTACACCTTC. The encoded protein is CASVQFSFDYGYTF.

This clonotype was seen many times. Here the CDR3 DNA reads TGTGCCAGCGGACAGGGGATCACTGAAGCTTTCTTT. Translated, it gives CASGQGITEAFF. This chain joins TRBV6-1 and TRBJ1-1, with TRBD1 matching over 9 bases. Losses at the gene ends were 8 bases for V and 4 bases for J; bases not matched to a gene: 2. The CDR3 loop spans 12 amino acids. Germline V gives CDR1 MNHNS, CDR2 SASEGT.

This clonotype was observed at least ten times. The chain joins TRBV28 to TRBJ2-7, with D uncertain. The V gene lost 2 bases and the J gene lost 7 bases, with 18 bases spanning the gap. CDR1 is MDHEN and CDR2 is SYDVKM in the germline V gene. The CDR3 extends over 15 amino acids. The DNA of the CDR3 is TGTGCCAGCAGTTTAGGACGGAACCCCTTAGGAGAGCAGTACTTC. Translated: CASSLGRNPLGEQYF.

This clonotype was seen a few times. The CDR3 loop is CASSLRRTYEQYF. For the CDR3, the DNA is TGTGCCAGCAGCTTGCGGAGAACCTACGAGCAGTACTTC. The chain has TRBV7-2 and TRBJ2-7; D gene ambiguous. The CDR3 covers 13 residues. Germline V gene data show CDR1 as SGHTA and CDR2 as FQGNSA. V dropped 3 bases and J dropped 2 bases, with 8 bases sitting between them.

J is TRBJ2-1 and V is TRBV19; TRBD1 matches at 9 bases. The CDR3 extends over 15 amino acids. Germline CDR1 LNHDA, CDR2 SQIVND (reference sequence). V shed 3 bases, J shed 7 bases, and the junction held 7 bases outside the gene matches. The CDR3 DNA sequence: TGTGCCAGTAGTATCGGGACAGGGTCTGGTAATGAGCAGTTCTTC. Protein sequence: CASSIGTGSGNEQFF.

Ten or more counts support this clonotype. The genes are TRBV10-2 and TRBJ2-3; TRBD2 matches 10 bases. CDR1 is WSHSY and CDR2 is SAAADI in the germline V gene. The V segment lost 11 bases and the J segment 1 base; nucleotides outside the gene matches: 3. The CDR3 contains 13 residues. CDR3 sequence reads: CAAGLAGTDTQYF. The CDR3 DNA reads TGCGCCGCCGGACTAGCGGGCACAGATACGCAGTATTTT.

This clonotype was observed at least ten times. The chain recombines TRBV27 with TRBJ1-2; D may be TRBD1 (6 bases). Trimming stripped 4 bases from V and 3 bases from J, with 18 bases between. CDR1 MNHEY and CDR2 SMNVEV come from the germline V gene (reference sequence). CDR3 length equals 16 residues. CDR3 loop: CASSSYVGRGDYGYTF. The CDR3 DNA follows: TGTGCCAGCAGTTCGTACGTGGGCAGGGGAGACTATGGCTACACCTTC.

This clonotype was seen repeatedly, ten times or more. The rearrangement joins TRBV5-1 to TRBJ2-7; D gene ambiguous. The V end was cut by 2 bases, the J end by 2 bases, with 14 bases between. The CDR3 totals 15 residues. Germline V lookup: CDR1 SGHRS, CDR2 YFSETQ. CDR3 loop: CASSFGSWETYEQYF. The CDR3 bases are TGCGCCAGCAGCTTCGGGTCCTGGGAAACCTACGAGCAGTACTTC. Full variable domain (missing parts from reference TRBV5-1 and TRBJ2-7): KAGVTQTPRYLIKTRGQQVTLSCSPISGHRSVSWYQQTPGQGLQFLFEYFSETQRNKGNFPGRFSGRQFSNSRSEMNVSTLELGDSALYLCASSFGSWETYEQYFGPGTRLTVT.

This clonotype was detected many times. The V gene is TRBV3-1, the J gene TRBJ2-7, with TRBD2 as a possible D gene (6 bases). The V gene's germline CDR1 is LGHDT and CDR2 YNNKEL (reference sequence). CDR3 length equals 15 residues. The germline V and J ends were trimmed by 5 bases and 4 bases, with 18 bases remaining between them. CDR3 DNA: TGTGCCAGCAGCGACCCCGGCGCTAGCGAGTACGAGCAGTACTTC. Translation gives CASSDPGASEYEQYF.

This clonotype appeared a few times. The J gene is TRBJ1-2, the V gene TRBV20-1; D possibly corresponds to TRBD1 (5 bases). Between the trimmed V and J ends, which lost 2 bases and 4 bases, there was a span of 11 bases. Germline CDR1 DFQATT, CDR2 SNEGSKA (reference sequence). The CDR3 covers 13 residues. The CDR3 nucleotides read TGCAGTGCTAGAAGTGCGGGGGGCTATGGCTACACCTTC. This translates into CSARSAGGYGYTF.

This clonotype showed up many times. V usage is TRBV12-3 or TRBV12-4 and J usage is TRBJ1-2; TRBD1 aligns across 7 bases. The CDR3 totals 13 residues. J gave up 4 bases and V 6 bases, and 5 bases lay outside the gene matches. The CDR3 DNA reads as TGTGCCAGCAGCGTCGGGACAGTCTATGGCTACACCTTC. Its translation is CASSVGTVYGYTF.

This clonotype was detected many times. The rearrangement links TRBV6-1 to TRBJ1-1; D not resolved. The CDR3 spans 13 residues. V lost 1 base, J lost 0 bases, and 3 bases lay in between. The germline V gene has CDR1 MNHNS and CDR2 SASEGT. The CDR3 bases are TGTGCCAGCAGTGAAGTCCTGAACACTGAAGCTTTCTTT. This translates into CASSEVLNTEAFF.